The TCR beta chain described here comes from a study of T cells in Graves' hyperthyroidism and ophthalmopathy. This clonotype was picked up many times. The antigen is unknown. Diagnoses were established using clinical symptoms, serum thyroxine and TRAb, thyroid ultrasound and orbital computed tomography. General study findings and limits: Blood also showed most of the thyroid clonotypes that were expanded above 0.001.

This CDR3 spans 15 amino acids. The V end was cut by 4 bases, the J end by 2 bases, with 15 bases between. Per germline, CDR1 MDHEN and CDR2 SYDVKM. RNA transcripts were the template for amplifying TCR beta CDR3 regions. First-round RT-PCR with HTBI primers amplified the TCR CDR3 region. TCRdb fed the multiplex PCR reads into MiXCR, producing one record per CDR3 protein. The data show 600,000 to 650,000 distinct CDR3 sequences, with 15% to 20% seen just once and approximately 3.9% held by the top ten. Material: blood. The origin of this receptor is a woman aged 30 to 39 with Graves' hyperthyroidism. The V and J genes are TRBV28 and TRBJ2-7; D is undetermined. CDR3 DNA sequence: TGTGCCAGCAGTTCCCCGGTAGGGTTTACCTACGAGCAGTACTTC. It specifies CASSSPVGFTYEQYF.